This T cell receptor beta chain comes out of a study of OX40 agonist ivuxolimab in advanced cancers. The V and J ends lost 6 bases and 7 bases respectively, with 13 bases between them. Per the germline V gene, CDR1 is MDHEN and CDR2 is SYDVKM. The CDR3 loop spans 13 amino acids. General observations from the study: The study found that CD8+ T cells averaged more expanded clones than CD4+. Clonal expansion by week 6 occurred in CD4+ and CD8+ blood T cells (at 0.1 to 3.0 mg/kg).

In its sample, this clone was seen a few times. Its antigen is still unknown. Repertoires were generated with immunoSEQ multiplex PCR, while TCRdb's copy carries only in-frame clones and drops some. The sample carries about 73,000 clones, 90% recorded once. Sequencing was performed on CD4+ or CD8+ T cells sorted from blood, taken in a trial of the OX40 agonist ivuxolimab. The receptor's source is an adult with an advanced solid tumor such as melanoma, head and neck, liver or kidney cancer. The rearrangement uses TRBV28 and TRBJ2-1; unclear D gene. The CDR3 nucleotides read TGTGCCAGCAGCGACACACGAAGGAATGAGCAGTTCTTC. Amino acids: CASSDTRRNEQFF.